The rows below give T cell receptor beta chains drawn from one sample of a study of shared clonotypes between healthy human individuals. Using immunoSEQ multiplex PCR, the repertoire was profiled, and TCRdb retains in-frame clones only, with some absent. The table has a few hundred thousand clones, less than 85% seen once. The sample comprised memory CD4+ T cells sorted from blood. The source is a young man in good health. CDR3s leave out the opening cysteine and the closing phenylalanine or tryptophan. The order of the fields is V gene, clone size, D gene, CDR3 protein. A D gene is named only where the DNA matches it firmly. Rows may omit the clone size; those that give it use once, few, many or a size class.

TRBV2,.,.,ASSFPAYEKLF
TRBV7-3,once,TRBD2,ASSLTPGLAAQY
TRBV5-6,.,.,ASSLSPPNTEAF
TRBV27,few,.,ATLPVGGANVLT
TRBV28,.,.,ASTLDWVANTEAF
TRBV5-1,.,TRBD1,ASKPGQGYEQY
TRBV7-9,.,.,ASTTGPEAF
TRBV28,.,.,ASRQDREGSYEQY
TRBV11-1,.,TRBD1,ASSSFTGGRFLMNTEAF
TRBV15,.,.,ATSRGAGSYNEQF
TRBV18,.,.,ASSPSGAEAF
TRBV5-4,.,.,ASSEGGSSYNEQF
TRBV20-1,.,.,SAIIRGKLF
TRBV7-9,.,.,ASSLRAGEAYEQY
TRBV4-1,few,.,ASSQDRDTSYEQY
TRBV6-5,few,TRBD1,ASSQGQGEY
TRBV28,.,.,ASSSVLRNNEQF
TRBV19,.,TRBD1,ASSRKGQEDLRLF
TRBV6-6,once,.,ASSYSGGVSSYEQY
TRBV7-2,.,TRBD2,ASSSGTSGIEQF
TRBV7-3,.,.,ASSDRGREQF
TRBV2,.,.,ASKAGYEKLF
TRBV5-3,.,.,ARSFQGMNTEAF
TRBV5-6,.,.,ASSSLRGASSNQPQH
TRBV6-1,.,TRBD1,AGRQGLAGELF
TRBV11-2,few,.,ASSLALGGKAYEQY
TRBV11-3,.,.,ASSLDRNRQAF
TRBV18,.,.,ASSPGVANEKLF
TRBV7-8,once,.,ASSFTRGTPNEQF
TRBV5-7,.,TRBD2,ASSWGTSGRLNNEQF
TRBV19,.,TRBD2,ASSEAGYNEQF
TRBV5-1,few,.,ASSSGGRSYEQY
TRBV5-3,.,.,ARSLERGVSYEQY
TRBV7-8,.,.,ASSRTVNTEAF
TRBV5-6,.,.,ASSLEKRNGNEQF
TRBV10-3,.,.,ATGDTYYEQY
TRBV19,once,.,ASSRDIRGTGELF
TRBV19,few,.,ASSIISTFYGYT
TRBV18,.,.,ASSPRTSTDTQY
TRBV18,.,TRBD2,ASSLRLAGENEQY
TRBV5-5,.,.,ASSLGVGTYEQY
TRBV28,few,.,ASSLEPGELF
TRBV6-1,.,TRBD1,ASSGTGSVYGANVLT